This T cell receptor beta chain was observed in a study of Ad26.COV2.S vaccination and SARS-CoV-2 variants. This clone was recorded once. The target antigen is unknown. Profiled with immunoSEQ multiplex PCR; TCRdb holds only in-frame clones, not every one. The table includes hundreds of thousands of clones, around 88% detected once. The treatment denotes: over 15 received Ad26.COV2.S at low or high dose, single or two shots; several received placebo; per-sample allocation not given. Repertoires come from day 63 after the first vaccine or placebo injection. V shed 5 bases and J 8 bases; nucleotides not matched to a gene: 18. This CDR3 is 17 amino acids long. Germline CDR1 SEHNR, CDR2 FQNEAQ (reference sequence). General study results and limits: Similar non-spike TCR breadth was observed in recipients of vaccine and of placebo. Breadth and depth estimates from TCRs may understate total T cell responses.

The specimen comprised peripheral blood, sampled in a trial of Ad26.COV2.S vaccine versus placebo. The chain is built from TRBV7-9 and TRBJ1-2; 9 bases are shared with TRBD1. This TCR came from a person aged 18 to 65 who received the Ad26.COV2.S COVID-19 vaccine or a placebo. The CDR3 region is CASSLNRDRESSGGYTF. CDR3 nucleotide sequence: TGTGCCAGCAGCCTCAACCGGGACAGGGAGTCTTCAGGAGGCTACACCTTC.